These T cell receptor beta chains were read from a single sample in a study of follicular helper T cells after annual influenza vaccination. Data came from immunoSEQ multiplex PCR; TCRdb stores just in-frame clones and leaves some out. The table has about 9,800 clones, 83% seen once. Here the sequenced sample was CXCR5- memory CD4+ T cells sorted from blood, taken 7 days after influenza vaccination. Receptors originate from an adult who received the influenza vaccine. The CDR3 runs from the conserved cysteine through the conserved F or W. D genes are given only for firm matches. Size values are once, few and many counts, or a class for expanded clones, and some rows have none.

>TRBJ2-5|TRBV6-5|TRBD2|NA
TGTGCCAGCAGTCGCGGGGGGGCCGGAGAGACCCAGTACTTC
CASSRGGAGETQYF
>TRBJ2-7|TRBV18|NA|once
TGTGCCAGCTCACCACAAGCGAGGAGCTCCTACGAGCAGTACTTC
CASSPQARSSYEQYF
>TRBJ2-1|TRBV4-1|TRBD1|NA
TGCGCCAGCACCTTAACCGGGACAGGGGGTTCCAATGAGCAGTTCTTC
CASTLTGTGGSNEQFF
>TRBJ1-1|TRBV12-5|NA|NA
TGTGCTAGTGGTCCAGAGCGGGGATCCCCCACTGAAGCTTTCTTT
CASGPERGSPTEAFF
>TRBJ1-6|TRBV7-2|NA|NA
TGTGCCAGCAGCCCAACAGCTTCCTATAATTCACCCCTCCACTTT
CASSPTASYNSPLHF
>TRBJ1-6|TRBV7-9|NA|NA
TGTGCCAGCAGCTTCACAGGGACCTATAATTCACCCCTCCACTTT
CASSFTGTYNSPLHF
>TRBJ2-3|TRBV4-3|TRBD2|once
TGCGCCAGCAGCCCCCTTGTAGCGGGGGGGGGAGATACGCAGTATTTT
CASSPLVAGGGDTQYF
>TRBJ1-1|TRBV7-3|NA|NA
TGTGCCAGCAGCTTAGTCACGGGCACTGAAGCTTTCTTT
CASSLVTGTEAFF
>TRBJ2-4|TRBV4-1|NA|NA
TGCGCCAGCAGCCCCAGGGTACTAGCCAAAAACATTCAGTACTTC
CASSPRVLAKNIQYF
>TRBJ1-1|TRBV4-3|NA|NA
TGCGCCAGCAGCCAAGATAGGGGGGCTGAAGCTTTCTTT
CASSQDRGAEAFF
>TRBJ1-3|TRBV19|NA|NA
TGTGCCAGTAGTAGTCGCTCTGGAAACACCATATATTTT
CASSSRSGNTIYF
>TRBJ2-5|TRBV6-5|TRBD2|NA
TGTGCCAGCAGCCGCGGGAGTCTTGAAGAGACCCAGTACTTC
CASSRGSLEETQYF
>TRBJ2-2|TRBV15|NA|NA
TGTGCCACCAGCAATAGACCGGGACCCGTGACCGGGGAGCTGTTTTTT
CATSNRPGPVTGELFF
>TRBJ2-3|TRBV18|TRBD1|NA
TGTGCCAGCTCACCAAGGACAGGGGCACTATCTAGCACAGATACGCAGTATTTT
CASSPRTGALSSTDTQYF
>TRBJ2-3|TRBV6-1|TRBD1|NA
TGTGCCAGCAGTGAAATAATGGGACAGACAGATACGCAGTATTTT
CASSEIMGQTDTQYF
>TRBJ1-2|TRBV6-5|NA|NA
TGTGCCAGCAGTAACTATCCGGGAGAGGGAAACTATGGCTACACCTTC
CASSNYPGEGNYGYTF
>TRBJ2-1|TRBV7-3|TRBD2|NA
TGTGCCAGCAGCTTCAGACTAGCGGGTTACAATGAGCAGTTCTTC
CASSFRLAGYNEQFF
>TRBJ2-3|TRBV9|NA|NA
TGTGCCAGCAGCGTATTGGGGGGGCTATTCTCAGATACGCAGTATTTT
CASSVLGGLFSDTQYF
>TRBJ2-1|TRBV7-9|NA|NA
TGTGCCCAGGCAGGGTCTCGCTACAATGAGCAGTTCTTC
CAQAGSRYNEQFF
>TRBJ1-3|TRBV7-2|TRBD1|NA
TGTGCCAGCAGCTGGACAGGGGACTCTGGAAACACCATATATTTT
CASSWTGDSGNTIYF
>TRBJ1-5|TRBV10-3|NA|few
TGTGCCATCAGCCCGGGGAGGAATAGCAATCAGCCCCAGCATTTT
CAISPGRNSNQPQHF
>TRBJ2-3|TRBV19|TRBD2|few
TGTGCCAGTAGTAGGTGGACTAGCGGCTCACGGGATACGCAGTATTTT
CASSRWTSGSRDTQYF
>TRBJ1-5|TRBV19|NA|NA
TGTGCTACACGAGTAGGGAGCAATCAGCCCCAGCATTTT
CATRVGSNQPQHF
>TRBJ2-1|TRBV19|TRBD2|NA
TGTGCCAGTAGTATAGATGGGAGTGGATTTTTAGCGGGGGGTTCTAATGAGCAGTTCTTC
CASSIDGSGFLAGGSNEQFF
>TRBJ2-1|TRBV19|TRBD2|once
TGTGCCAGTAGGACGGAGGCTAGCGGGGGCGGAGAGCAGTTCTTC
CASRTEASGGGEQFF
>TRBJ1-6|TRBV13|NA|few
TGTGCCAGCAGCTTAAAGCTACTCAATAATTCACCCCTCCACTTT
CASSLKLLNNSPLHF
>TRBJ2-2|TRBV6-5|NA|NA
TGTGCCAGCAGTTACGGATCTGCGAACACCGGGGAGCTGTTTTTT
CASSYGSANTGELFF
>TRBJ1-1|TRBV7-9|TRBD1|NA
TGTGCCAGCAGCTTATCTCGACAGGGGGCAAAGGACACTGAAGCTTTCTTT
CASSLSRQGAKDTEAFF
>TRBJ1-1|TRBV18|NA|NA
TGTGCCAGCTCACTCAACAGGGACACTGAAGCTTTCTTT
CASSLNRDTEAFF
>TRBJ2-2|TRBV5-1|NA|NA
TGCGCCAGCAGCCCTACTAGGTCCGGCACCGGGGAGCTGTTTTTT
CASSPTRSGTGELFF
>TRBJ1-4|TRBV6-1|NA|NA
TGTGCCAGCAGTGAACAGGGGCAGGGTGAAAAACTGTTTTTT
CASSEQGQGEKLFF
>TRBJ1-5|TRBV4-3|NA|NA
TGCGCCAGCAGCCAAGAGTTGAACTACAATCAGCCCCAGCATTTT
CASSQELNYNQPQHF
>TRBJ1-2|TRBV9|NA|NA
TGTGCCAGCAGCGTAGGGGGTAAAGGAAACTATGGCTACACCTTC
CASSVGGKGNYGYTF
>TRBJ2-7|TRBV9|NA|NA
TGTGCCAGCAGCGTAGTTCCCTCGGGGGACGAGCAGTACTTC
CASSVVPSGDEQYF
>TRBJ1-4|TRBV5-1|NA|once
TGCGCCAGCAGCTTGGCCCCCAGGACTAATGAAAAACTGTTTTTT
CASSLAPRTNEKLFF
>TRBJ1-2|TRBV5-6|NA|few
TGTGCCAGCAGCTTGGCGGCAGGCTCTGGCTACACCTTC
CASSLAAGSGYTF
>TRBJ1-4|TRBV23-1|TRBD1|NA
TGCGCCAGCAGTCAATCGAGTTTGGACAGGGCAATTGAAAAACTGTTTTTT
CASSQSSLDRAIEKLFF
>TRBJ2-7|TRBV7-6|NA|NA
TGTGCCAGCAGCAACGCCTACGAGCAGTACTTC
CASSNAYEQYF
>TRBJ2-2|TRBV7-3|NA|NA
TGTGCCAGCAGGCAAACCGGGACCACCTCCGGGGAGCTGTTTTTT
CASRQTGTTSGELFF
>TRBJ2-6|TRBV11-3|NA|NA
TGTGCCAGCAGCTTTCTAGCAGGGAATCCCAACGTCCTGACTTTC
CASSFLAGNPNVLTF
>TRBJ2-3|TRBV4-1|TRBD1|NA
TGCGCCAGCAGCCGGTCGACAGGGGGCAGGACAGATACGCAGTATTTT
CASSRSTGGRTDTQYF
>TRBJ2-7|TRBV19|NA|NA
TGTGCCAGTAGTACCCCCCCCGGCGAGCAGTACTTC
CASSTPPGEQYF
>TRBJ1-2|TRBV19|NA|few
TGTGCCAGTAGTATAGGAGACAGCAACTATGGCTACACCTTC
CASSIGDSNYGYTF
>TRBJ1-2|TRBV5-5|NA|few
TGTGCCAGCAGCATAGGCGGAATTTACTATGGCTACACCTTC
CASSIGGIYYGYTF
>TRBJ2-3|TRBV5-4|NA|NA
TGTGCCAGCAGCTTAGGGGGGGTGAGAACAGATACGCAGTATTTT
CASSLGGVRTDTQYF
>TRBJ2-7|TRBV15|TRBD1|NA
TGTGCCACCAGCAAAGATTGGGAAGGGACAGGCTACGAGCAGTACTTC
CATSKDWEGTGYEQYF